The 13 T cell receptor beta chains below were found in one sample sequenced in a study of technical replicates of blood from a few donors. The assay was immunoSEQ multiplex PCR, and TCRdb's table has in-frame clones only and misses some. This sample has more than 55,000 clones; 91% occur once, and the top ten carry around 4.5%. Sequencing was done on a sample of PBMCs. These receptors were obtained from a human donor in good health. Some clones in this sample may be carry-over from other donors' samples.

This clone has a handful of counts. This sequence joins TRBV15 and TRBJ2-1; 7 bases fit TRBD2. V shed 5 bases, J shed 0 bases, and the junction held 16 bases outside the gene matches. The CDR3 has 19 amino acids. The germline gives CDR1 LNHNV, CDR2 YYDKDF (reference sequence). The CDR3 loop is CATSPPGSGPPISYNEQFF. The CDR3 nucleotides are TGTGCCACCAGCCCCCCTGGTAGCGGGCCACCTATCTCCTACAATGAGCAGTTCTTC.

This chain joins TRBV4-2 and TRBJ1-4, with D unclear. The CDR3 covers 17 residues. Germline V gives CDR1 LGHNA, CDR2 YNFKEQ. The V and J ends lost 0 bases and 0 bases respectively, with 11 bases between them. CDR3 protein: CASSQDGQAATNEKLFF. In DNA form, the CDR3 reads TGTGCCAGCAGCCAAGATGGTCAGGCTGCAACTAATGAAAAACTGTTTTTT.

The chain is built from TRBV27 and TRBJ2-7; a weak D match, TRBD1 (6 bases). The CDR3 contains 14 residues. Germline V gene sequence: CDR1 MNHEY, CDR2 SMNVEV (reference sequence). The V end was cut by 6 bases, the J end by 4 bases, with 16 bases between. The CDR3: CASSATGKVYEQYF. The CDR3 DNA is TGTGCCAGCAGCGCCACAGGGAAGGTTTACGAGCAGTACTTC.

The rearrangement uses TRBV2 and TRBJ1-4; D gene ambiguous. The ends were cut back, 0 bases at V and 4 bases at J, with 15 bases in the middle. The CDR3 length is 17 residues. Germline CDR1 SNHLY, CDR2 FYNNEI. This chain's CDR3 is CASSEARITRGNEKLFF. CDR3 DNA sequence: TGTGCCAGCAGTGAAGCGCGTATTACCCGGGGTAATGAAAAACTGTTTTTT.

The chain couples TRBV7-3 to TRBJ2-1, with a tentative D call TRBD1 (6 bases). CDR3 length: 14 residues. Germline V gene lookup returns CDR1 SGHTA and CDR2 FQGTGA. Trimming took off 5 bases at V and 5 bases at J, with 13 bases between the two ends. The DNA of the CDR3 is TGTGCCAGCAGCGACAGGCCCAACAACAATGAGCAGTTCTTC. Translating it yields CASSDRPNNNEQFF.

This clone was counted between two and nine times. V is TRBV2 and J is TRBJ2-1; 16 nucleotides line up with TRBD2. CDR3 length equals 17 residues. CDR1 and CDR2 from the germline V gene are SNHLY and FYNNEI. Trimming took 3 bases from V and 6 from J; bases not matched to a gene: 5. Here the CDR3 DNA reads TGTGCCAGCAGTGATACGGGACTAGCGGGGGGGCCCAATGAGCAGTTCTTC. Translation gives CASSDTGLAGGPNEQFF.

The chain is built from TRBV5-6 and TRBJ2-7; D gene unclear. The CDR3 has 13 residues. From germline, CDR1 is SGHDT and CDR2 YYEEEE. Trimming shortened V by 0 bases and J by 2 bases, and 6 bases separated the two germline ends. The CDR3 loop is CASSLGAPYEQYF. CDR3 nucleotide sequence: TGTGCCAGCAGCTTGGGGGCCCCCTACGAGCAGTACTTC.

The chain is built from TRBV4-3 and TRBJ1-1, with 8 bases matching TRBD1. V gave up 2 bases and J gave up 3 bases; unmatched junction bases: 2. Germline CDR1 is LGHNA and CDR2 is YSLEER. The CDR3 contains 14 residues. This CDR3 is CASSQSGQDTEAFF. CDR3 bases: TGCGCCAGCAGCCAATCGGGACAGGACACTGAAGCTTTCTTT.

The chain joins TRBV13 to TRBJ2-2, with TRBD2 as a possible D gene (6 bases). Germline V gene sequence: CDR1 PRHDT, CDR2 FYEKMQ (reference sequence). Trimming shortened V by 5 bases and J by 2 bases, and 15 bases separated the two germline ends. The CDR3 totals 16 residues. The CDR3: CASSHGAGPNTGELFF. The CDR3 DNA reads TGTGCCAGCAGCCACGGGGCGGGACCAAACACCGGGGAGCTGTTTTTT. Supplemented by reference TRBV13 and TRBJ2-2, the full variable domain reads AAGVIQSPRHLIKEKRETATLKCYPIPRHDTVYWYQQGPGQDPQFLISFYEKMQSDKGSIPDRFSAQQFSDYHSELNMSSLELGDSALYFCASSHGAGPNTGELFFGEGSRLTVL.

The chain joins TRBV6-4 to TRBJ1-5, with D tentatively TRBD1 (6 bases). Germline lookup yields CDR1 MRHNA and CDR2 SNTAGT. This CDR3 is built from 14 residues. Trimming took 10 bases from V and 3 from J, leaving 16 bases between them. This CDR3 is CATASGGYNQPQHF. For the CDR3, the DNA is TGTGCCACCGCTTCGGGGGGCTACAATCAGCCCCAGCATTTT.

V gene TRBV13 combines with J gene TRBJ2-3; the match to TRBD2 covers 10 bases. Looked up from germline, CDR1 is PRHDT and CDR2 is FYEKMQ (reference sequence). This CDR3 comprises 16 residues. The J segment lost 7 bases and the V segment lost 7 bases, leaving 14 bases of the junction unmatched. CDR3 protein: CASTLIAGGLKHTQYF. CDR3 in DNA: TGTGCCAGCACCTTGATAGCGGGGGGCCTAAAACATACGCAGTATTTT.

The chain couples TRBV7-2 to TRBJ2-1; 15 nucleotides match TRBD2. The length of the CDR3 is 16 residues. CDR1 SGHTA and CDR2 FQGNSA come from the germline V gene. J gave up 10 bases and V 0 bases, and 4 bases lay outside the gene matches. CDR3: CASSLAGLAGGREQFF. The CDR3 bases are TGTGCCAGCAGCTTAGCCGGACTAGCGGGGGGGAGGGAGCAGTTCTTC.

This chain joins TRBV4-3 and TRBJ2-7; 11 positions agree with TRBD1. V lost 1 base, J lost 0 bases, and 2 bases stayed unmatched. The CDR3 is 16 residues long. Per germline, CDR1 LGHNA and CDR2 YSLEER. CDR3 in DNA: TGCGCCAGCAGCCAAGGGGACAGGGGGAGCTCCTACGAGCAGTACTTC. This translates into CASSQGDRGSSYEQYF.